Below are 24 T cell receptor beta chains sequenced from a single sample in a study of T cell repertoires in cytomegalovirus infection. TCRdb used MiXCR to reprocess the reads, holding one entry per CDR3 protein. Seen here are about 130,000 distinct CDR3 sequences, almost 9% observed once, and the top ten hold around 10%. The sequenced material came from PBMCs. The receptors stem from a human donor in good health (CMV status not recorded). Some clones in this sample may be carry-over from other donors' samples.

This clonotype was seen at least ten times. The chain links TRBV7-2 to TRBJ1-2; 7 bases fit TRBD1. CDR3 length: 15 amino acids. With V trimmed by 0 bases and J by 4 bases, 5 bases remained unmatched. Germline CDR1 reads SGHTA; CDR2 reads FQGNSA. The CDR3 coding sequence is TGTGCCAGCAGCTTAGCCGGACAGGCAACCTATGGCTACACCTTC. Its translation is CASSLAGQATYGYTF.

The V gene is TRBV6-6, the J gene TRBJ1-5; tentative D call: TRBD1 (5 bases). This CDR3 comprises 14 residues. The germline V gene has CDR1 MNHNY and CDR2 SVGAGI (reference sequence). The germline V and J ends were trimmed by 6 bases and 3 bases, with 12 bases remaining between them. The CDR3 nucleotides read TGTGCCAGCAGGATACAGGCTAACAATCAGCCCCAGCATTTT. Its translation is CASRIQANNQPQHF.

This chain connects TRBV7-9 to TRBJ1-2; D is unclear. From germline, CDR1 is SEHNR and CDR2 FQNEAQ (reference sequence). The V gene lost 5 bases and the J gene lost 2 bases, with 9 bases spanning the gap. The CDR3 is 13 residues long. CDR3 in amino acids: CASSAGKNYGYTF. CDR3 bases: TGTGCCAGCAGCGCCGGGAAGAACTATGGCTACACCTTC. Supplemented by reference TRBV7-9 and TRBJ1-2, the full variable domain reads DTGVSQNPRHKITKRGQNVTFRCDPISEHNRLYWYRQTLGQGPEFLTYFQNEAQLEKSRLLSDRFSAERPKGSFSTLEIQRTEQGDSAMYLCASSAGKNYGYTFGSGTRLTVV.

In its sample, this clonotype was seen many times. The rearrangement uses TRBV28 and TRBJ2-7; 11 bases line up with TRBD2. The V gene end was trimmed by 5 bases and the J gene end by 1 base; junction bases not matched to a gene: 4. Per germline, CDR1 MDHEN and CDR2 SYDVKM. This CDR3 comprises 15 residues. In DNA, the CDR3 is TGTGCCAGCAGTCCCGGGACTAGCGGATCCTACGAGCAGTACTTC. It codes for CASSPGTSGSYEQYF.

This clonotype was seen many times. V usage is TRBV4-2 and J usage is TRBJ2-1; 9 bases fit TRBD1. CDR3 length: 17 amino acids. CDR1 is LGHNA and CDR2 is YNFKEQ in the germline V gene. Unmatched junction bases numbered 9, after V lost 1 base and J lost 5 bases. The CDR3 loop reads CASSQAPTGGPHNEQFF. The CDR3 nucleotides read TGTGCCAGCAGCCAAGCGCCGACAGGGGGGCCCCACAATGAGCAGTTCTTC.

This rearrangement joins TRBV6-4 to TRBJ2-1; 11 bases map to TRBD1. The germline CDR1 and CDR2 sequences are MRHNA and SNTAGT. The CDR3 covers 17 residues. After removal of 3 bases from V and 8 bases from J, the junction contained 12 bases not matched to a gene. The CDR3 DNA follows: TGTGCCAGCAGTGAAATGTCCGGGACAGGGGGACTTCATGAGCAGTTCTTC. Its protein is CASSEMSGTGGLHEQFF.

This sequence joins TRBV7-9 and TRBJ1-4, with D maybe TRBD1 (5 bases). V gave up 5 bases and J gave up 3 bases, with 13 bases separating them. Germline assignment: CDR1 SEHNR and CDR2 FQNEAQ (reference sequence). CDR3 length: 15 residues. DNA of the CDR3: TGTGCCAGCAGCCCAGGACACCTACCTAATGAAAAACTGTTTTTT. Its protein product is CASSPGHLPNEKLFF.

As for this clonotype: Possible read error: a much larger clone is one base away. V is TRBV19 and J is TRBJ1-2, with 7 nucleotides matching TRBD1. The germline gives CDR1 LNHDA, CDR2 SQIVND (reference sequence). Germline trimming cut 6 bases from V and 8 bases from J; bases unmatched to any gene: 9. The CDR3 sequence is 13 residues long. CDR3 amino acids: CASRRQGKDGYTF. In DNA, the CDR3 is TGTGCCAGTAGGAGACAGGGAAAGGACGGCTACACCTTC.

This clonotype was seen many times. The chain uses TRBV20-1 and TRBJ1-2; perhaps TRBD1 as D (6 bases). Trimming took off 0 bases at V and 5 bases at J, with 10 bases between the two ends. The germline V gene encodes CDR1 DFQATT and CDR2 SNEGSKA (reference sequence). The CDR3 length is 13 residues. CDR3 in amino acids: CSARDPGEYGYTF. CDR3 bases: TGCAGTGCTAGAGATCCAGGGGAATATGGCTACACCTTC.

DNA for the CDR3: TGTGCCAGCAGCGGACCGCTGTCTGGCACTGAAGCTTTCTTT. This codes for CASSGPLSGTEAFF. V and J are TRBV2 and TRBJ1-1; no reliable D call. This CDR3 has 14 residues. Trimming removed 6 bases at V and 4 bases at J, with 15 bases between. Germline CDR1 reads SNHLY; CDR2 reads FYNNEI.

The chain joins TRBV2 to TRBJ2-1, with D tentatively TRBD2 (6 bases). V lost 8 bases to trimming and J lost 10 bases, with 21 bases between them. This CDR3 is 14 amino acids long. The germline gives CDR1 SNHLY, CDR2 FYNNEI. This CDR3 is CASAGIPSTKEQFF. CDR3 sequence (DNA): TGTGCCAGCGCGGGGATCCCTTCAACGAAGGAGCAGTTCTTC.

This clonotype was observed many times. The chain joins TRBV7-3 to TRBJ2-6; 7 nucleotides align to TRBD1. The CDR3 runs 15 residues. After removal of 5 bases from V and 2 bases from J, the junction contained 3 bases not matched to a gene. CDR1 SGHTA and CDR2 FQGTGA come from the germline V gene. The CDR3 region is CASSHGTAGANVLTF. Here the CDR3 DNA reads TGTGCCAGCAGCCACGGGACAGCTGGGGCCAACGTCCTGACTTTC.

This clonotype has a count of ten or more. V gene TRBV14 combines with J gene TRBJ1-1, with D possibly TRBD1 on 6 matching bases. CDR3 size: 13 residues. Trimming left V 4 bases short and J 11 bases short, with 17 bases between. In germline, CDR1 is SGHDN, CDR2 FVKESK. The DNA of the CDR3 is TGTGCCAGCAGCCGACGATGGGACACAGGGGCTTTCTTT. It translates to CASSRRWDTGAFF.

This clonotype occurred many times. This chain links TRBV28 with TRBJ1-3; D is unclear. Germline CDR1 MDHEN, CDR2 SYDVKM. This CDR3 spans 15 amino acids. Trimming stripped 1 base from V and 0 bases from J, with 7 bases between. CDR3 loop: CASSLFFNSGNTIYF. CDR3 bases: TGTGCCAGCAGTTTATTCTTCAACTCTGGAAACACCATATATTTT.

Concerning this clonotype: Possible read error: a much larger clone is one base away. The V gene is TRBV20-1, the J gene TRBJ2-7; D might be TRBD1 or TRBD2, each matching 5 bases. The DNA end lines up better with TRBJ2-1; the J call may be wrong. The germline gives CDR1 DFQATT, CDR2 SNEGSKA (reference sequence). The CDR3 has 14 amino acids. This chain's CDR3 is CSAMNRVTRDEQFF. CDR3 in DNA: TGCAGTGCAATGAACCGGGTAACAAGGGACGAGCAGTTCTTC.

This clonotype was counted ten times or more. The CDR3 nucleotides read TGTGCCAGCAGTCACCTTCTAACCGGACAGATCTCCAATCAGCCCCAGCATTTT. This gives the protein CASSHLLTGQISNQPQHF. This chain links TRBV27 with TRBJ1-5, with D perhaps TRBD1 (6 bases). Germline V gives CDR1 MNHEY, CDR2 SMNVEV (reference sequence). CDR3 length: 18 amino acids. Trimming took off 5 bases at V and 3 bases at J, with 23 bases between the two ends.

The chain uses TRBV2 and TRBJ1-2; 9 bases agree with TRBD1. Germline trimming cut 5 bases from V and 8 bases from J; bases unmatched to any gene: 12. The germline CDR1 and CDR2 sequences are SNHLY and FYNNEI. CDR3 length: 15 residues. CDR3 DNA sequence: TGTGCCAGCAGTCAGGACAGGGGCATGGCGGAAGGCTACACCTTC. Its protein product is CASSQDRGMAEGYTF.

Many counts were recorded for this clonotype. This chain links TRBV7-3 with TRBJ2-2; 7 bases match TRBD1. The CDR3 contains 15 residues. The V segment lost 5 bases and the J segment 3 bases; nucleotides outside the gene matches: 6. Germline-derived CDR1 and CDR2 are SGHTA and FQGTGA. The CDR3 sequence is CASSPDRTYTGELFF. The DNA of the CDR3 is TGTGCCAGCAGCCCGGACAGGACCTACACCGGGGAGCTGTTTTTT.

This clonotype was counted ten times or more. The V and J genes are TRBV4-1 and TRBJ2-2, with D perhaps TRBD2 (6 bases). The V end lost 3 bases, the J end lost 6 bases, and 17 bases lay between the germline ends. Germline loops: CDR1 MGHRA, CDR2 YSYEKL. The CDR3 contains 16 residues. This CDR3 is CASSHTTGLPAGELFF. The CDR3 DNA sequence: TGCGCCAGCAGCCACACGACGGGACTTCCGGCCGGGGAGCTGTTTTTT.

This clonotype was observed at least ten times. This chain joins TRBV20-1 and TRBJ1-5, with 8 bases fitting TRBD1. The CDR3 sequence is 15 residues long. Germline CDR1 and CDR2: DFQATT and SNEGSKA (reference sequence). V trimming: 0 bases; J trimming: 6 bases; junction bases outside the gene matches: 7. CDR3 protein: CSARDPGGAGQPQHF. DNA for the CDR3: TGCAGTGCTAGAGATCCAGGGGGCGCAGGTCAGCCCCAGCATTTT.

In its sample, this clonotype was seen many times. The CDR3 spells CASSLNGGPNTEAFF. CDR3 sequence (DNA): TGTGCCAGCAGCTTGAACGGGGGACCGAACACTGAAGCTTTCTTT. The chain is built from TRBV7-9 and TRBJ1-1; possible D gene TRBD1, 5 bases. V was pared by 3 bases and J by 1 base, with 12 bases between. The CDR3 is 15 residues long. CDR1 SEHNR and CDR2 FQNEAQ come from the germline V gene (reference sequence).

This clonotype was counted between two and nine times. This chain uses TRBV29-1 with TRBJ1-4, with D possibly being TRBD1 (5 bases). This CDR3 contains 13 residues. From germline, CDR1 is SQVTM and CDR2 ANQGSEA. Trimming pared 6 bases from V and 5 bases from J, leaving 13 bases between. The DNA for the CDR3 is TGCAGCGTCCTAGACAGCTCAAATGAAAAACTGTTTTTT. Its protein product is CSVLDSSNEKLFF.

This clonotype came up many times. The rearrangement links TRBV2 to TRBJ1-2, with D possibly TRBD1 on 6 matching bases. This CDR3 contains 16 residues. V shed 6 bases and J shed 0 bases, with 17 bases lying between them. Germline assignment: CDR1 SNHLY and CDR2 FYNNEI. This CDR3 is CASSRTALASNYGYTF. In DNA form, the CDR3 reads TGTGCCAGCAGCCGGACAGCCCTAGCATCTAACTATGGCTACACCTTC.

This clonotype was observed many times. The rearrangement links TRBV11-2 to TRBJ1-1, with 7 bases matching TRBD1. CDR3 size: 17 residues. The V segment lost 4 bases and the J segment 1 base; nucleotides outside the gene matches: 12. The germline CDR1 and CDR2 sequences are SGHAT and FQNNGV. In DNA, the CDR3 is TGTGCCAGCAGCTCCTGGCAGACAGGGAGGTGGAACACTGAAGCTTTCTTT. Translating gives CASSSWQTGRWNTEAFF. Full variable domain (rest looked up from reference TRBV11-2 and TRBJ1-1): EAGVAQSPRYKIIEKRQSVAFWCNPISGHATLYWYQQILGQGPKLLIQFQNNGVVDDSQLPKDRFSAERLKGVDSTLKIQPAKLEDSAVYLCASSSWQTGRWNTEAFFGQGTRLTVV.